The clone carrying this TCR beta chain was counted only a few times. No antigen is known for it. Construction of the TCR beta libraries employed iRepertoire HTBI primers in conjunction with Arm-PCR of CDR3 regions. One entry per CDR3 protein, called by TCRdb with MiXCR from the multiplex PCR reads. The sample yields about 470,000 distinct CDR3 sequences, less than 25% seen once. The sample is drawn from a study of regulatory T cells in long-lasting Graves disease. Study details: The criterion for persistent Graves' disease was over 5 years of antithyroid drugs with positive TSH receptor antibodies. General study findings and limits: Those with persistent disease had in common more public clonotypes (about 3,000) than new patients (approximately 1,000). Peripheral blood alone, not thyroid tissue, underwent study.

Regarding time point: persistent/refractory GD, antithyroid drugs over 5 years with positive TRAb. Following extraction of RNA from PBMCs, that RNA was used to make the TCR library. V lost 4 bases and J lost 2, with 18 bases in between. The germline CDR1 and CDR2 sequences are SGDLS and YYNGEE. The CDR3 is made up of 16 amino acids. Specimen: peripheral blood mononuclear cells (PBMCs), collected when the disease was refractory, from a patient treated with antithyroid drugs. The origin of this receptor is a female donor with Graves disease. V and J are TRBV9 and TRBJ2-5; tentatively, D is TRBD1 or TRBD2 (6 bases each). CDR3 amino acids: CASSQPAEGGQETQYF. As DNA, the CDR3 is TGTGCCAGCAGCCAGCCAGCGGAGGGGGGACAAGAGACCCAGTACTTC. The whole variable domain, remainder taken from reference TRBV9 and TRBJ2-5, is DSGVTQTPKHLITATGQRVTLRCSPRSGDLSVYWYQQSLDQGLQFLIQYYNGEERAKGNILERFSAQQFPDLHSELNLSSLELGDSALYFCASSQPAEGGQETQYFGPGTRLLVL.